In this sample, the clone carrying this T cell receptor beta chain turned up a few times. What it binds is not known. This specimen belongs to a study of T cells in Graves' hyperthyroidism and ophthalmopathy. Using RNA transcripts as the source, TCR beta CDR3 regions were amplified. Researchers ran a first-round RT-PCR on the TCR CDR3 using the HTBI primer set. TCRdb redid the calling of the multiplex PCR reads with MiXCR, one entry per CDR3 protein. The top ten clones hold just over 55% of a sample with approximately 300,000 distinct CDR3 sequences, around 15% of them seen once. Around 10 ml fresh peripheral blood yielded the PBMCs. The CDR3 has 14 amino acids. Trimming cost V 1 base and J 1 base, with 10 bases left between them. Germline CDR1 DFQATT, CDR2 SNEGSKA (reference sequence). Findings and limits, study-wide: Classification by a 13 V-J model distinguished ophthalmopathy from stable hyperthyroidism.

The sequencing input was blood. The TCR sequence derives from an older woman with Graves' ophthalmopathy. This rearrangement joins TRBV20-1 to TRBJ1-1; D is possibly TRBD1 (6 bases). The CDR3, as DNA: TGCAGTGCTAGAGCCCCGACAGGGAACACTGAAGCTTTCTTT. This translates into CSARAPTGNTEAFF.